This T cell receptor (beta chain) was retrieved from a study of blood T cell repertoires in COVID-19. As for the study in general: T cells, B-cell-depleted T cells, or PBMCs supplied cDNA or gDNA.

In the original analysis: Quantification of nucleated cells was approximated via reference gene primer amplification. Assay: immunoSEQ multiplex PCR; the TCRdb copy retains only in-frame clones and omits some. The DNA gave D and trimming, while V, J and clone size come from that table. Among around 140,000 clones, over 70% were seen once, and the ten largest hold around 2.1%. The sequenced sample was peripheral blood. This TCR was sampled from a woman aged 55-70 years with acute or convalescent COVID-19.

Written as DNA, the CDR3 is TGTGCCAGCAGTTTAGAGGGAGGGCCCTCCTATAATTCACCCCTCCACTTT. It specifies CASSLEGGPSYNSPLHF. The J gene is TRBJ1-6, the V gene TRBV27; D is undetermined. CDR1 and CDR2 from the germline V gene are MNHEY and SMNVEV (reference sequence). The CDR3 is 17 amino acids. With 2 bases removed from V and 0 bases from J, the gap between germline ends came to 11 bases.